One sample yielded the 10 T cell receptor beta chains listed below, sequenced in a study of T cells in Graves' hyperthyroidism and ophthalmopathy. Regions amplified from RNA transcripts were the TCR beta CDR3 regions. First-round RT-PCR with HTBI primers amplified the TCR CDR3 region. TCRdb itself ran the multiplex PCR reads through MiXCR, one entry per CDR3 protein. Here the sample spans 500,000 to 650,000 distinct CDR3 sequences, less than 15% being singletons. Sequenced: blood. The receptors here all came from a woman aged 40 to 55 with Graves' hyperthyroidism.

The CDR3 sequence: CSARSYDSGRVYEQYF. DNA of the CDR3: TGCAGTGCTAGATCATACGATAGCGGGAGGGTATACGAGCAGTACTTC. J is TRBJ2-7 and V is TRBV20-1; 11 bases are a match to TRBD2. The CDR3 consists of 16 residues. The germline CDR1 and CDR2 sequences are DFQATT and SNEGSKA (reference sequence). V was pared by 2 bases and J by 4 bases, with 10 bases of the junction left unmatched.

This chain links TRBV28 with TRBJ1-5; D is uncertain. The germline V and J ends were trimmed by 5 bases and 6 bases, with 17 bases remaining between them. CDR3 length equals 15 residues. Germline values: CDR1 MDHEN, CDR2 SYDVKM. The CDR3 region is CASSVPSGVSQPQHF. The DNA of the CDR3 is TGTGCCAGCAGTGTCCCGTCCGGGGTTTCTCAGCCCCAGCATTTT.

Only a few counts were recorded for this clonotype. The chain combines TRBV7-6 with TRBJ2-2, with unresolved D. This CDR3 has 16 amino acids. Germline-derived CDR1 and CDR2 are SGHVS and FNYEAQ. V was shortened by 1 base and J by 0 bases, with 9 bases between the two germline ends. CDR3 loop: CASSLVLSTNTGELFF. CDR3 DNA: TGTGCCAGCAGCTTAGTACTATCAACGAACACCGGGGAGCTGTTTTTT.

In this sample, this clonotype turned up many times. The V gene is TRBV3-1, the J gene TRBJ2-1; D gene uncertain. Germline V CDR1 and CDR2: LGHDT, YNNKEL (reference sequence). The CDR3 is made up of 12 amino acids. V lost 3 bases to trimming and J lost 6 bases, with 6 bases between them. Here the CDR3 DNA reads TGTGCCAGCAGCCACCAGCCCAATGAGCAGTTCTTC. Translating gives CASSHQPNEQFF.

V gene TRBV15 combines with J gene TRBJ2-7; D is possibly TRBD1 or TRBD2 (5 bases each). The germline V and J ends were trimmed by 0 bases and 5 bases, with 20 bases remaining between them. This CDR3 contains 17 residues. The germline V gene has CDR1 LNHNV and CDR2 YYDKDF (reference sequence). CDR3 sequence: CATSRDTGTGSMNEQYF. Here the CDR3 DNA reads TGTGCCACCAGCAGAGATACGGGGACCGGCTCGATGAACGAGCAGTACTTC.

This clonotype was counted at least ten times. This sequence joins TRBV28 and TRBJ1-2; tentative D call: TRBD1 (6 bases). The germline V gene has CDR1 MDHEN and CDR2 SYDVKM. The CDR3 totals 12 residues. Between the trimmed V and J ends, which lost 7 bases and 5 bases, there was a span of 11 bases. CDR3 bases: TGTGCCAGCACGGACAGACGGTATGGCTACACCTTC. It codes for CASTDRRYGYTF.

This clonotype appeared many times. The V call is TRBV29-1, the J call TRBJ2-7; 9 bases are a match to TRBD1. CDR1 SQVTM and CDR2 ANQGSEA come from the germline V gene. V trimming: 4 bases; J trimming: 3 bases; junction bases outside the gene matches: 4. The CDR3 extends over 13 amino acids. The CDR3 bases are TGCAGCGTTGTCTGGGGACAGGGCTACGAGCAGTACTTC. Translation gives CSVVWGQGYEQYF.

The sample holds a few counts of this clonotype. CDR3 bases: TGTGCCAGCAGAATACAGGCCGATAGCAATCAGCCCCAGCATTTT. Translated, it gives CASRIQADSNQPQHF. The chain recombines TRBV6-1 with TRBJ1-5, with TRBD1 as a possible D gene (5 bases). Per germline, CDR1 MNHNS and CDR2 SASEGT. The CDR3 extends over 15 amino acids. V lost 6 bases and J 0 bases, leaving 12 bases between the germline ends.

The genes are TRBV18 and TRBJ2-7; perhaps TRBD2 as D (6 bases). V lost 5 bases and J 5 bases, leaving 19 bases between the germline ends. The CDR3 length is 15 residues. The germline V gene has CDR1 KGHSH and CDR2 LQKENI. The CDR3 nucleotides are TGTGCCAGCTCAGTCATGACCGGGGGTCGCGACGAGCAGTACTTC. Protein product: CASSVMTGGRDEQYF. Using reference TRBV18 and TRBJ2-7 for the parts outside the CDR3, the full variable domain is NAGVMQNPRHLVRRRGQEARLRCSPMKGHSHVYWYRQLPEEGLKFMVYLQKENIIDESGMPKERFSAEFPKEGPSILRIQQVVRGDSAAYFCASSVMTGGRDEQYFGPGTRLTVT.

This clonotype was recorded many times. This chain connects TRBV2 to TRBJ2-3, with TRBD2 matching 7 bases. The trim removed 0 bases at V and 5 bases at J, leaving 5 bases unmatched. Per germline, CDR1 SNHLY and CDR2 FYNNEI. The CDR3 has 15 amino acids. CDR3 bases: TGTGCCAGCAGTGAAGCGGGAGGGCCTAAAGATACGCAGTATTTT. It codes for CASSEAGGPKDTQYF.